A selection of T cell receptor beta chains follows, all from one sample in a study of shared clonotypes between healthy human individuals. Assay: immunoSEQ multiplex PCR; the TCRdb copy retains only in-frame clones and omits some. The sample carries 2 million to 3 million clones, 80% to 95% recorded once. Sequenced material: naive CD4+ T cells from PBMCs. These receptors all come from a man between 18 and 29 years old in good health. Some clones in this sample may be carry-over from other donors' samples. The CDR3 runs from the conserved cysteine through the conserved F or W. D genes are given only for firm matches. Some rows have no size entry. The others give once, few or many, or a class for an expanded clone.

clone_size: -; j_call: TRBJ2-2; v_call: TRBV6-4; d_call: TRBD1; cdr3_nt: TGTGCCAGCAGTGAGGACAGGGGCGACACCGGGGAGCTGTTTTTT; cdr3_aa: CASSEDRGDTGELFF
clone_size: -; j_call: TRBJ2-2; v_call: TRBV7-9; d_call: -; cdr3_nt: TGTGCCAGCAGCTTAGCGGTGGAGGGGGCTTACGGGGAGCTGTTTTTT; cdr3_aa: CASSLAVEGAYGELFF
clone_size: -; j_call: TRBJ1-3; v_call: TRBV27; d_call: -; cdr3_nt: TGTGCCAGCAGTTCTGACGCCCGGGGGGTCTCTGGAAACACCATATATTTT; cdr3_aa: CASSSDARGVSGNTIYF
clone_size: -; j_call: TRBJ1-5; v_call: TRBV27; d_call: -; cdr3_nt: TGTGCCAGCAGTTTGTCGGCAAATCAGCCCCAGCATTTT; cdr3_aa: CASSLSANQPQHF
clone_size: -; j_call: TRBJ2-5; v_call: TRBV5-8; d_call: -; cdr3_nt: TGTGCCAGCAGCTTCGACCCCGGGCGAAGAGAGACCCAGTACTTC; cdr3_aa: CASSFDPGRRETQYF
clone_size: -; j_call: TRBJ1-5; v_call: TRBV19; d_call: TRBD1; cdr3_nt: TGTGCCAGTAGTATAGGGGACAGGGGACCCGTTAGCAATCAGCCCCAGCATTTT; cdr3_aa: CASSIGDRGPVSNQPQHF
clone_size: -; j_call: TRBJ2-7; v_call: TRBV28; d_call: -; cdr3_nt: TGTGCCAGCAGTTTTAGCTGGGACGGAACCTACGAGCAGTACTTC; cdr3_aa: CASSFSWDGTYEQYF
clone_size: -; j_call: TRBJ1-1; v_call: TRBV19; d_call: -; cdr3_nt: TGTGCCAGTAGTATTTTAGAGCGCGGGACTGAAGCTTTCTTT; cdr3_aa: CASSILERGTEAFF
clone_size: -; j_call: TRBJ1-2; v_call: TRBV28; d_call: -; cdr3_nt: TGTGCCAGCAGTTTTATTTTTAGGCAGGGCGTGAATGGCTACACCTTC; cdr3_aa: CASSFIFRQGVNGYTF
clone_size: -; j_call: TRBJ2-5; v_call: TRBV5-4; d_call: TRBD2; cdr3_nt: TGTGCCAGCAGCTTTGCTAGCGGGAGAGGGGAGACCCAGTACTTC; cdr3_aa: CASSFASGRGETQYF
clone_size: -; j_call: TRBJ2-5; v_call: TRBV7-9; d_call: -; cdr3_nt: TGTGCCAGCAGCTTACGTCAAGGGGGAGAGACCCAGTACTTC; cdr3_aa: CASSLRQGGETQYF
clone_size: -; j_call: TRBJ2-7; v_call: TRBV4-1; d_call: TRBD2; cdr3_nt: TGCGCCAGCAGCCCCGGGGGGGGGCGAAGGATCTACGAGCAGTACTTC; cdr3_aa: CASSPGGGRRIYEQYF
clone_size: -; j_call: TRBJ2-1; v_call: TRBV28; d_call: -; cdr3_nt: TGTGCCAGCAAAGTGGGGCGCGGCTACAATGAGCAGTTCTTC; cdr3_aa: CASKVGRGYNEQFF
clone_size: -; j_call: TRBJ2-1; v_call: TRBV9; d_call: -; cdr3_nt: TGTGCCAGCAGCGTAGGAGTCGGGGGCCAATGGGGCCGGCATGAGCAGTTCTTC; cdr3_aa: CASSVGVGGQWGRHEQFF
clone_size: -; j_call: TRBJ2-2; v_call: TRBV28; d_call: TRBD2; cdr3_nt: TGTGCCAGCAGTGCGCCTCGGGGGGGATCGAACACCGGGGAGCTGTTTTTT; cdr3_aa: CASSAPRGGSNTGELFF
clone_size: -; j_call: TRBJ2-3; v_call: TRBV29-1; d_call: -; cdr3_nt: TGCAGCGTTGAAAGGAGAGAGACAGGACGGCAGTATTTT; cdr3_aa: CSVERRETGRQYF
clone_size: -; j_call: TRBJ1-2; v_call: TRBV21-1; d_call: -; cdr3_nt: TGTGCCAGCAGTCTCCGGGACAGGGGGCCCGTTAGAAGCTATGGCTACACCTTC; cdr3_aa: CASSLRDRGPVRSYGYTF
clone_size: -; j_call: TRBJ2-1; v_call: TRBV10-3; d_call: TRBD2; cdr3_nt: TGTGCCATCAGTGAGCCAGCGGGAGGGAGTCCCGGTGAGCAGTTCTTC; cdr3_aa: CAISEPAGGSPGEQFF
clone_size: -; j_call: TRBJ2-1; v_call: TRBV7-9; d_call: TRBD2; cdr3_nt: TGTGCCAGCAGCTTAGCGCGGCTAGCGGGAGGGCCTGGGGATGAGCAGTTCTTC; cdr3_aa: CASSLARLAGGPGDEQFF
clone_size: -; j_call: TRBJ1-6; v_call: TRBV2; d_call: TRBD1; cdr3_nt: TGTGCCAGCAGTGAGACAGGGGTAAATTCACCCCTCCACTTT; cdr3_aa: CASSETGVNSPLHF
clone_size: -; j_call: TRBJ2-5; v_call: TRBV7-9; d_call: -; cdr3_nt: TGTGCCAGCAGCTTCGTCCGGCGGATGCAAGAGACCCAGTACTTC; cdr3_aa: CASSFVRRMQETQYF
clone_size: -; j_call: TRBJ2-7; v_call: TRBV27; d_call: -; cdr3_nt: TGTGCCAGCAGTTTCTCAGGGTCCCACGAGCAGTACTTC; cdr3_aa: CASSFSGSHEQYF
clone_size: -; j_call: TRBJ2-7; v_call: TRBV18; d_call: -; cdr3_nt: TGTGCCAGCTCACCTACCTTCGGGAGCGCGAACGAGCAGTACTTC; cdr3_aa: CASSPTFGSANEQYF
clone_size: -; j_call: TRBJ2-1; v_call: TRBV7-9; d_call: TRBD2; cdr3_nt: TGTGCCAGCAGCCGGGGACTAGCGGGAGACGCCTTCAATGAGCAGTTCTTC; cdr3_aa: CASSRGLAGDAFNEQFF
clone_size: -; j_call: TRBJ2-2; v_call: TRBV16; d_call: TRBD1; cdr3_nt: TGTGCCAGCAGCCAATCCCCGACAGGGGAGAACACCGGGGAGCTGTTTTTT; cdr3_aa: CASSQSPTGENTGELFF
clone_size: -; j_call: TRBJ2-6; v_call: TRBV5-1; d_call: -; cdr3_nt: TGCGCCAGCAGCTATTCGCCTTCGAATGGGGCCAACGTCCTGACTTTC; cdr3_aa: CASSYSPSNGANVLTF
clone_size: -; j_call: TRBJ2-1; v_call: TRBV7-6; d_call: -; cdr3_nt: TGTGCCAGCAGCTCTTATGGACAAACTGAGCAGTTCTTC; cdr3_aa: CASSSYGQTEQFF
clone_size: -; j_call: TRBJ1-1; v_call: TRBV5-1; d_call: -; cdr3_nt: TGCGCCAGCAGCTTGAGGGGTGATGACACTGAAGCTTTCTTT; cdr3_aa: CASSLRGDDTEAFF
clone_size: -; j_call: TRBJ2-5; v_call: TRBV4-1; d_call: TRBD2; cdr3_nt: TGCGCCAGCAGCCAACCAACTAGCGCCCTCCAAGAGACCCAGTACTTC; cdr3_aa: CASSQPTSALQETQYF
clone_size: -; j_call: TRBJ2-7; v_call: TRBV5-1; d_call: -; cdr3_nt: TGCGCCAGCGCCAACCAGGCCACAACCTACGAGCAGTACTTC; cdr3_aa: CASANQATTYEQYF
clone_size: once; j_call: TRBJ2-1; v_call: TRBV6-6; d_call: -; cdr3_nt: TGTGCCAGCAGTTACGATTTAGGCACGCCCAGGGAGCAGTTCTTC; cdr3_aa: CASSYDLGTPREQFF
clone_size: -; j_call: TRBJ1-5; v_call: TRBV7-2; d_call: -; cdr3_nt: TGTGCCAGCAGCTTAGACGGTCAGCCCCAGCATTTT; cdr3_aa: CASSLDGQPQHF
clone_size: -; j_call: TRBJ1-1; v_call: TRBV27; d_call: -; cdr3_nt: TGTGCCAGCAGTCCCTCAGGAGGATTGAACACTGAAGCTTTCTTT; cdr3_aa: CASSPSGGLNTEAFF
clone_size: -; j_call: TRBJ2-5; v_call: TRBV27; d_call: -; cdr3_nt: TGTGCCAGCAGTTTGCGACTGCGGGAGACCCAGTACTTC; cdr3_aa: CASSLRLRETQYF
clone_size: -; j_call: TRBJ1-5; v_call: TRBV19; d_call: -; cdr3_nt: TGTGCCAGCGCCCCCGACAGGCCGTACAATCAGCCCCAGCATTTT; cdr3_aa: CASAPDRPYNQPQHF
clone_size: -; j_call: TRBJ1-1; v_call: TRBV18; d_call: -; cdr3_nt: TGTGCCAGCTCACACGACATCCCTCATAGGGGCACTGAAGCTTTCTTT; cdr3_aa: CASSHDIPHRGTEAFF
clone_size: -; j_call: TRBJ2-1; v_call: TRBV6-6; d_call: -; cdr3_nt: TGTGCCAGCAGTTACCTTGTAGAGCAGTTCTTC; cdr3_aa: CASSYLVEQFF
clone_size: -; j_call: TRBJ2-1; v_call: TRBV28; d_call: -; cdr3_nt: TGTGCCAGCAGCCCTTCCGGACGCTCCTACAATGAGCAGTTCTTC; cdr3_aa: CASSPSGRSYNEQFF
clone_size: -; j_call: TRBJ1-1; v_call: TRBV28; d_call: -; cdr3_nt: TGTGCCAGCAGTACGGACAGCTTGAACACTGAAGCTTTCTTT; cdr3_aa: CASSTDSLNTEAFF
clone_size: -; j_call: TRBJ1-5; v_call: TRBV30; d_call: -; cdr3_nt: TGTGCCTGGAGTGTGGGCACGGCGGGGGGGCATCAGCCCCAGCATTTT; cdr3_aa: CAWSVGTAGGHQPQHF
clone_size: -; j_call: TRBJ2-1; v_call: TRBV5-1; d_call: TRBD2; cdr3_nt: TGCGCCAGCAGCTTGGGACTAGCGGGAGGTCCGAGGGAGCAGTTCTTC; cdr3_aa: CASSLGLAGGPREQFF
clone_size: -; j_call: TRBJ2-1; v_call: TRBV7-9; d_call: TRBD2; cdr3_nt: TGTGCCAGTGGACTAGCGGGAGGCAATGAGCAGTTCTTC; cdr3_aa: CASGLAGGNEQFF
clone_size: once; j_call: TRBJ1-5; v_call: TRBV7-9; d_call: -; cdr3_nt: TGTGCCAGCAGCCAAGACGTCGGCAGGGGAAGCAATCAGCCCCAGCATTTT; cdr3_aa: CASSQDVGRGSNQPQHF
clone_size: -; j_call: TRBJ2-1; v_call: TRBV9; d_call: TRBD1; cdr3_nt: TGTGCCAGCAGCGCCACAGGGGAAACCTACAATGAGCAGTTCTTC; cdr3_aa: CASSATGETYNEQFF
clone_size: -; j_call: TRBJ1-3; v_call: TRBV5-1; d_call: -; cdr3_nt: TGCGCCAGCAGTAGGACAGCCTCTGGAAACACCATATATTTT; cdr3_aa: CASSRTASGNTIYF
clone_size: -; j_call: TRBJ2-1; v_call: TRBV27; d_call: -; cdr3_nt: TGTGCCAGCAGTTTTGGGACACTTTACAATGAGCAGTTCTTC; cdr3_aa: CASSFGTLYNEQFF
clone_size: -; j_call: TRBJ2-7; v_call: TRBV7-2; d_call: -; cdr3_nt: TGTGCCAGCAGCTTAGTCAGCGCCACCTCCTACGAGCAGTACTTC; cdr3_aa: CASSLVSATSYEQYF
clone_size: -; j_call: TRBJ1-4; v_call: TRBV29-1; d_call: -; cdr3_nt: TGCAGCGTAAGACAGTCCCATAATGAAAAACTGTTTTTT; cdr3_aa: CSVRQSHNEKLFF
clone_size: -; j_call: TRBJ1-4; v_call: TRBV9; d_call: -; cdr3_nt: TGTGCCAGCAGCCCCGATGGCAGGGACGGCGAAAAACTGTTTTTT; cdr3_aa: CASSPDGRDGEKLFF
clone_size: -; j_call: TRBJ2-3; v_call: TRBV19; d_call: -; cdr3_nt: TGTGCCAGTACCGACACAGATACGCAGTATTTT; cdr3_aa: CASTDTDTQYF
clone_size: -; j_call: TRBJ2-1; v_call: TRBV7-3; d_call: TRBD2; cdr3_nt: TGTGCCAGCAGCAACCAGGGACTAAGCAATGAGCAGTTCTTC; cdr3_aa: CASSNQGLSNEQFF
clone_size: -; j_call: TRBJ1-1; v_call: TRBV5-1; d_call: -; cdr3_nt: TGCGCCAGCAGCTTGGGGATACGGGGTTTCGGGACTGAAGCTTTCTTT; cdr3_aa: CASSLGIRGFGTEAFF
clone_size: -; j_call: TRBJ2-5; v_call: TRBV5-1; d_call: -; cdr3_nt: TGCGCCAGCAGCTTGGGGGCAGGGACAGAGACCCAGTACTTC; cdr3_aa: CASSLGAGTETQYF